These T cell receptor beta chains were read from a single sample in a study of blood T cells in healthy people across ages. One entry per CDR3 protein results from TCRdb running MiXCR on the 5' RACE reads. The table includes roughly 700,000 distinct CDR3 sequences, about 32% detected once. The sample was blood. These receptors all come from a woman over 75 in good health. Both conserved end residues are part of each CDR3. D genes are given only for firm matches. Clone size is given for some rows only: seen once, a few or many times, or a class if the clone is expanded.

TRBD1	many	14	TRBV28	TRBJ2-5	CASSKGANQETQYF	TGTGCCAGCAGCAAGGGGGCGAACCAAGAGACCCAGTACTTC
.	.	13	TRBV4-1	TRBJ1-1	CASSLEGRDEAFF	TGCGCCAGCAGCCTAGAGGGGCGAGATGAAGCTTTCTTT
TRBD1	.	15	TRBV7-9	TRBJ1-5	CASSPGAGGYQPQHF	TGTGCCAGCAGCCCGGGGGCAGGGGGTTATCAGCCCCAGCATTTT
.	.	14	TRBV28	TRBJ1-2	CASRWNGDNYGYTF	TGTGCCAGCAGGTGGAATGGTGATAACTATGGCTACACCTTC
.	few	13	TRBV20-1	TRBJ2-5	CSGEGGGGETQYF	TGCAGTGGGGAAGGTGGGGGCGGGGAGACCCAGTACTTC
TRBD1	many	14	TRBV6-2/TRBV6-3	TRBJ1-5	CASTLQGSNQPQHF	TGTGCCAGCACGCTACAGGGGAGCAATCAGCCCCAGCATTTT
.	many	15	TRBV7-2	TRBJ1-5	CASSSEPWGNQPQHF	TGTGCCAGCAGCTCGGAGCCTTGGGGCAATCAGCCCCAGCATTTT
TRBD1	.	17	TRBV27	TRBJ2-6	CASSSTGTGTGANVLTF	TGTGCCAGCAGTTCTACCGGGACAGGGACTGGGGCCAACGTCCTGACTTTC
.	many	13	TRBV7-2	TRBJ2-7	CASSPNVAYEQYF	TGTGCCAGCAGCCCTAATGTAGCCTACGAGCAGTACTTC
.	.	16	TRBV9	TRBJ2-3	CASSPISGGEGDTQYF	TGTGCCAGCAGCCCAATTAGCGGAGGGGAAGGGGATACGCAGTATTTT
.	.	14	TRBV7-3	TRBJ2-7	CASSFYKGIYEQYF	TGCGCTAGCAGCTTTTACAAGGGGATCTACGAGCAGTACTTC
.	once	13	TRBV12-3/TRBV12-4	TRBJ2-4	CASSFVAKNIQYF	TGTGCCAGCAGTTTTGTAGCCAAAAACATTCAGTACTTC
.	.	15	TRBV7-2	TRBJ2-3	CASSLSRAPTDTQYF	TGTGCCAGCAGTTTATCGAGGGCACCAACAGATACGCAGTATTTT
.	many	11	TRBV7-9	TRBJ2-1	CASSFDREQFF	TGTGCCAGCAGCTTCGACAGGGAGCAGTTCTTC
.	many	11	TRBV9	TRBJ2-7	CASSVVYEQYF	TGTGCCAGCAGCGTAGTTTACGAGCAGTACTTC
.	.	14	TRBV20-1	TRBJ2-3	CSAKVAGAPDTQYF	TGCAGTGCTAAGGTCGCAGGCGCGCCAGATACGCAGTATTTT
.	once	13	TRBV6-5	TRBJ1-4	CASSFQTPLKLFF	TGTGCCAGCAGTTTTCAAACCCCTCTAAAACTGTTTTTT
.	many	12	TRBV20-1	TRBJ1-1	CSARARAPEAFF	TGCAGTGCTAGAGCGAGGGCCCCTGAAGCTTTCTTT
TRBD2	many	16	TRBV12-3/TRBV12-4	TRBJ2-5	CASSLDATSGGQTQYF	TGTGCCAGCAGTTTAGATGCGACTAGCGGGGGCCAGACCCAGTACTTC
TRBD1	.	15	TRBV3-1	TRBJ1-5	CASSPGTGGDQPQHF	TGTGCCAGCAGCCCGGGGACAGGGGGGGATCAGCCCCAGCATTTT
TRBD1	few	14	TRBV5-1	TRBJ1-1	CASRQTGGFTEAFF	TGCGCCAGCCGTCAGACAGGGGGTTTTACTGAAGCTTTCTTT
.	few	12	TRBV29-1	TRBJ1-1	CSVGAVQWGAFF	TGCAGCGTTGGGGCAGTACAGTGGGGAGCTTTCTTT
.	.	10	TRBV20-1	TRBJ2-7	CSAGPYEQYF	TGCAGTGCGGGACCCTACGAGCAGTACTTC
.	many	14	TRBV20-1	TRBJ1-2	CSARFSSQGYGYTF	TGCAGTGCTAGATTTTCCTCTCAGGGCTATGGCTACACCTTC
.	few	16	TRBV20-1	TRBJ1-1	CSARLIRARRNTEAFF	TGCAGTGCTAGGCTAATCCGGGCTCGGAGAAACACTGAAGCTTTCTTT
.	many	15	TRBV7-2	TRBJ1-1	CASSLFPGQDTEAFF	TGTGCCAGCAGCTTATTTCCAGGGCAGGACACTGAAGCTTTCTTT
TRBD1	many	15	TRBV4-1	TRBJ1-4	CASSQAGTGGEKLFF	TGCGCCAGCAGCCAAGCCGGGACAGGGGGTGAAAAACTGTTTTTT
.	.	14	TRBV11-2	TRBJ1-3	CASREDSSGNTIYF	TGTGCCAGCAGAGAGGACAGCTCTGGAAACACCATATATTTT
TRBD1	few	17	TRBV4-3	TRBJ1-6	CASSRGSGQGAHSPLHF	TGCGCCAGCAGCCGAGGTTCGGGACAGGGGGCACATTCACCCCTCCACTTT
.	.	14	TRBV20-1	TRBJ2-3	CSAPGGLGTDTQYF	TGCAGTGCTCCCGGGGGACTGGGTACAGATACGCAGTATTTT
.	many	14	TRBV5-1	TRBJ2-5	CASSLPTRMETQYF	TGCGCCAGCAGCTTACCCACAAGGATGGAGACCCAGTACTTC
TRBD2	many	16	TRBV7-8	TRBJ2-1	CASSLKGASGFNEQFF	TGTGCCAGCAGCTTAAAGGGTGCTAGCGGATTCAATGAGCAGTTCTTC
TRBD1	many	12	TRBV29-1	TRBJ1-2	CSVGRDSYGYTF	TGCAGCGTTGGGCGGGACAGCTATGGCTACACCTTC
TRBD2	many	16	TRBV7-9	TRBJ2-5	CASSLNRGGSTETQYF	TGTGCCAGCAGCTTAAATCGCGGGGGGTCCACGGAGACCCAGTACTTC
.	many	13	TRBV7-3	TRBJ1-1	CASSFQRSTEAFF	TGTGCCAGCAGCTTTCAGAGATCCACTGAAGCTTTCTTT
.	.	11	TRBV10-3	TRBJ1-1	CAISGRAEAFF	TGTGCCATCAGTGGACGGGCTGAAGCTTTCTTT
.	.	12	TRBV20-1	TRBJ2-5	CSATDSRGTQYF	TGCAGTGCTACCGACAGCCGGGGGACCCAGTACTTC